This TCR beta chain was obtained from a study of CD8+ T cells in alopecia areata. Study context: Dosing spanned 6 to 18 months on tofacitinib, then 6 months off drug.

Treatment denoted: oral pan-JAK inhibitor, 5-10 mg twice daily. The study team obtained lesional scalp punch biopsies and peripheral blood from alopecia areata patients. It was cDNA, reverse transcribed from extracted RNA, that served as the sequencing template. Here immunoSEQ multiplex PCR was the method, and the copy in TCRdb shows in-frame clones only, minus some. The table shows 200,000 to 250,000 clones, with around three fifths occurring only once. Points on this clone: Its specificity is not known.

Between the trimmed V and J ends, which lost 1 base and 9 bases, there was a span of 5 bases. Germline lookup yields CDR1 SGHDT and CDR2 YYEEEE. The length of the CDR3 is 11 residues. General study results and limits: Affected scalp, especially in alopecia totalis/universalis, had a higher clonality than normal scalp did.

The sequenced sample was CD4+ T cells sorted from blood, obtained at week 4, from a patient treated with tofacitinib. The chain uses TRBV5-6 and TRBJ2-1; D uncertain. The clonotype originates from a human donor with alopecia areata. In DNA form, the CDR3 reads TGTGCCAGCAGCTTGTACGGTGAGCAGTTCTTC. It encodes CASSLYGEQFF. Drawing the rest from reference TRBV5-6 and TRBJ2-1, the complete variable domain is DAGVTQSPTHLIKTRGQQVTLRCSPKSGHDTVSWYQQALGQGPQFIFQYYEEEERQRGNFPDRFSGHQFPNYSSELNVNALLLGDSALYLCASSLYGEQFFGPGTRLTVL.